Below are 26 T cell receptor beta chains sequenced from a single sample in a study of shared clonotypes between healthy human individuals. TCRdb keeps only in-frame clones here, not all; method: immunoSEQ multiplex PCR. This table holds a few hundred thousand clones, about 80% found once. Sequences were obtained from PBMCs. All receptors come from a woman in her thirties or forties in good health. Some clones in this sample may be carry-over from other donors' samples.

The chain links TRBV18 to TRBJ2-1; 7 bases are a match to TRBD2. V was clipped by 6 bases and J by 1 base; unmatched bases: 6. Germline V gene sequence: CDR1 KGHSH, CDR2 LQKENI. The CDR3 covers 15 residues. This chain's CDR3 is CASSRSSGSYNEQFF. In DNA, the CDR3 is TGTGCCAGCTCCCGGTCTAGCGGATCCTACAATGAGCAGTTCTTC.

This clone was seen a single time. This chain uses TRBV5-1 with TRBJ2-2; TRBD2 matches at 7 bases. CDR1 is SGHRS, CDR2 YFSETQ, per germline. This CDR3 is built from 17 residues. V dropped 3 bases and J dropped 3; count of bases not matched to a gene: 11. CDR3 amino acids: CASSSPSGIMDTGELFF. Written as DNA, the CDR3 is TGCGCCAGCAGCTCCCCAAGCGGGATAATGGACACCGGGGAGCTGTTTTTT.

V gene TRBV6-5 combines with J gene TRBJ2-2, with D possibly TRBD1 on 6 matching bases. The CDR3 length is 15 residues. The V gene lost 6 bases and the J gene lost 6 bases, with 17 bases spanning the gap. The V gene's germline CDR1 is MNHEY and CDR2 SVGAGI. CDR3 DNA: TGTGCCAGCAGACCAGGGGCCATAGGGGCCGGGGAGCTGTTTTTT. Translated, it gives CASRPGAIGAGELFF.

The V gene is TRBV7-2, the J gene TRBJ2-1; 8 positions agree with TRBD2. Unmatched junction bases numbered 8, after V lost 3 bases and J lost 4 bases. Germline-derived CDR1 and CDR2 are SGHTA and FQGNSA. The CDR3 length is 16 residues. The CDR3 nucleotides read TGTGCCAGCAGCTTGGTTAGACTAGCGAGGTACAATGAGCAGTTCTTC. Translating it yields CASSLVRLARYNEQFF.

This chain joins TRBV28 and TRBJ1-3; no clear D gene. Germline values: CDR1 MDHEN, CDR2 SYDVKM. The germline V and J ends were trimmed by 6 bases and 4 bases, with 16 bases remaining between them. This CDR3 spans 15 amino acids. CDR3: CASSPPSRSGNTIYF. The CDR3 DNA is TGTGCCAGCAGCCCCCCCTCCAGGTCAGGAAACACCATATATTTT.

The gene calls are TRBV4-2 and TRBJ1-1, with no clear D. This CDR3 is 12 amino acids long. Germline CDR1 reads LGHNA; CDR2 reads YNFKEQ. Trimming took 6 bases from V and 6 from J, leaving 11 bases between them. CDR3 sequence: CASSLEGAEAFF. CDR3 DNA: TGTGCCAGCAGTTTGGAGGGAGCTGAAGCTTTCTTT.

This clone was seen at least ten times. This chain joins TRBV15 and TRBJ1-6; D uncertain. Germline-derived CDR1 and CDR2 are LNHNV and YYDKDF (reference sequence). V lost 9 bases and J lost 5, with 14 bases in between. CDR3 size: 14 residues. For the CDR3, the DNA is TGTGCCACAGGCCGCACAGCAGATAATTCACCCCTCCACTTT. This encodes CATGRTADNSPLHF.

The chain employs TRBV19 and TRBJ1-5; TRBD1 is a possible D gene (6 bases). V was pared by 6 bases and J by 6 bases, with 15 bases between. The CDR3 length is 14 residues. Germline V CDR1 and CDR2: LNHDA, SQIVND (reference sequence). The CDR3 spells CASSEGGTAQPQHF. In nucleotides, the CDR3 is TGTGCCAGTAGCGAGGGGGGTACCGCTCAGCCCCAGCATTTT.

This clone has just a few counts. V is TRBV10-3 and J is TRBJ1-6; 9 bases are shared with TRBD1. Per the germline V gene, CDR1 is ENHRY and CDR2 is SYGVKD. The CDR3 consists of 16 residues. Losses at the gene ends were 6 bases for V and 4 bases for J; bases not matched to a gene: 7. The CDR3 reads CAIRDGQGSYNSPLHF. CDR3 sequence (DNA): TGTGCCATCAGAGACGGACAGGGGAGTTATAATTCACCCCTCCACTTT.

V is TRBV7-3 and J is TRBJ2-5; D is undetermined. V lost 4 bases and J lost 0, with 6 bases in between. Germline V gives CDR1 SGHTA, CDR2 FQGTGA. The CDR3 covers 13 residues. CDR3 protein: CASSSRYQETQYF. For the CDR3, the DNA is TGTGCCAGCAGCTCCCGATACCAAGAGACCCAGTACTTC.

The chain uses TRBV5-5 and TRBJ1-2, with no clear D. The CDR3 length is 14 residues. The germline V and J ends were trimmed by 5 bases and 4 bases, with 15 bases remaining between them. Germline values: CDR1 SGHKS, CDR2 YYEKEE (reference sequence). The CDR3 coding sequence is TGTGCCAGCAGAGTGGGTATCGGTATCTATGGCTACACCTTC. Encoded protein: CASRVGIGIYGYTF.

The J gene is TRBJ2-3, the V gene TRBV21-1; TRBD2 was called by the table and not checked on the DNA. TRBV21-1 is a pseudogene. This CDR3 is built from 18 residues. Here the CDR3 DNA reads TGTGCCAGCAGCAAAGCTCGGGCTAGCGGGAGGGGCACAGATACGCAGTATTTT. This gives the protein CASSKARASGRGTDTQYF.

The chain couples TRBV5-4 to TRBJ1-1; D gene ambiguous. Trimming took off 0 bases at V and 0 bases at J, with 12 bases between the two ends. The V gene's germline CDR1 is SGHNT and CDR2 YYREEE (reference sequence). The CDR3 sequence is 16 residues long. The CDR3 sequence is CASSLGVGTMNTEAFF. The CDR3, as DNA: TGTGCCAGCAGCTTGGGGGTCGGCACCATGAACACTGAAGCTTTCTTT.

J is TRBJ2-1 and V is TRBV7-9, with TRBD2 matching 8 bases. CDR3 size: 15 residues. CDR1 and CDR2 from the germline V gene are SEHNR and FQNEAQ (reference sequence). The trim removed 2 bases at V and 7 bases at J, leaving 7 bases unmatched. The CDR3: CASSLKSGRRNEQFF. CDR3 nucleotide sequence: TGTGCCAGCAGCTTAAAAAGCGGGAGACGTAATGAGCAGTTCTTC.

This chain links TRBV7-8 with TRBJ2-2; D tentatively reads TRBD1 or TRBD2 (5 bases each). The V end was cut by 5 bases, the J end by 5 bases, with 15 bases between. This CDR3 has 15 amino acids. Germline V gene sequence: CDR1 SGHVS, CDR2 FQNEAQ. Here the CDR3 DNA reads TGTGCCAGCAGCCTTAAGTCCTGGGGGACCGGGGAGCTGTTTTTT. Translation: CASSLKSWGTGELFF.

V usage is TRBV30 and J usage is TRBJ2-5; weak D call: TRBD2 (5 bases). CDR3 length: 12 residues. Germline V gene sequence: CDR1 GTSNPN, CDR2 SVGIG (reference sequence). The V end lost 1 base, the J end lost 5 bases, and 8 bases lay between the germline ends. This CDR3 is CAWSGGPETQYF. The CDR3 bases are TGTGCCTGGAGTGGCGGGCCGGAGACCCAGTACTTC.

CDR3: CASSTTEAYEQYF. The CDR3, as DNA: TGTGCCAGCTCGACGACAGAGGCCTACGAGCAGTACTTC. The rearrangement joins TRBV18 to TRBJ2-7; tentative D call: TRBD1 (5 bases). The V and J ends lost 6 bases and 2 bases respectively, with 11 bases between them. The CDR3 covers 13 residues. In germline, CDR1 is KGHSH, CDR2 LQKENI.

This clone was recorded many times. This chain joins TRBV5-8 and TRBJ2-3, with 9 bases identical to TRBD2. Unmatched junction bases numbered 4, after V lost 3 bases and J lost 2 bases. This CDR3 contains 15 residues. The germline gives CDR1 SGHTS, CDR2 YDEGEE. CDR3 DNA sequence: TGTGCCAGCAGCTCCCTAGCGGGATTCACAGATACGCAGTATTTT. Amino acid sequence: CASSSLAGFTDTQYF.

The genes are TRBV7-3 and TRBJ2-1; D is uncertain. The length of the CDR3 is 13 residues. The ends were cut back, 4 bases at V and 3 bases at J, with 7 bases in the middle. Germline V gene sequence: CDR1 SGHTA, CDR2 FQGTGA. The CDR3 DNA is TGTGCCAGCAGCTCGACCATCTACAATGAGCAGTTCTTC. The encoded protein is CASSSTIYNEQFF.

As regards this clone: One base separates it from a far larger clone, so it is likely a read error. The sample holds other DNA sequences that translate to the same CDR3. J is TRBJ2-7 and V is TRBV11-2, with D perhaps TRBD1 (6 bases). Germline V gene lookup returns CDR1 SGHAT and CDR2 FQNNGV. The CDR3 length is 15 residues. The CDR3 sequence: CASSRTGLPVNEQYF. The CDR3 coding sequence is TGTGCCAGCAGCCGAACAGGGCTTCCAGTGAACGAGCAATACTTC.

Only a few counts were recorded for this clone. The conserved final phenylalanine or tryptophan is absent from the CDR3, which likely points to a read error. No DNA is shown, since the ends of the CDR3 on it are uncertain; the CDR3 is the one TCRdb lists. This chain's CDR3 is CASSTPGQGASI. This chain links TRBV6-6 with TRBJ2-3; the table calls TRBD1, which could not be checked here. Germline V gene sequence: CDR1 MNHNY, CDR2 SVGAGI (reference sequence). Termini included, the CDR3 measures 12 amino acids.

Only one count was recorded for this clone. The chain has TRBV9 and TRBJ2-2, with D possibly called TRBD1 or TRBD2 (6 bases each). CDR1 is SGDLS, CDR2 YYNGEE, per germline. V shed 8 bases and J shed 6 bases, with 17 bases lying between them. The CDR3 is 14 residues long. The CDR3 region is CASEGGSDAGELFF. CDR3 in DNA: TGTGCCAGTGAGGGGGGAAGTGACGCCGGGGAGCTGTTTTTT.

The CDR3 DNA reads TGTGCCAGCAGCTTAGGCCAGGTCTCAGCTGGAAACACCATATATTTT. It codes for CASSLGQVSAGNTIYF. The rearrangement links TRBV7-3 to TRBJ1-3; no firm D call. Germline CDR1 SGHTA, CDR2 FQGTGA. The CDR3 sequence is 16 residues long. Deletions cut 2 bases from V and 2 bases from J, with 13 bases between.

This clone was seen a few times. The rearrangement uses TRBV4-2 and TRBJ2-5; tentatively, D is TRBD1 (6 bases). Matching the DNA end better, TRBJ2-7 makes the J call doubtful. The CDR3 length is 15 residues. Germline V gene data show CDR1 as LGHNA and CDR2 as YNFKEQ. CDR3: CASSQTQGSSYEQYF. CDR3 in DNA: TGTGCCAGCAGCCAAACCCAGGGGAGCTCCTACGAGCAGTACTTC.

Comment on this clone: At one end, the junction sequence differs from germline, possibly due to a read error. V gene TRBV28 combines with J gene TRBJ1-1; D is perhaps TRBD1 (5 bases). Per germline, CDR1 MDHEN and CDR2 SYDVKM. This CDR3 region has 15 residues. The CDR3 coding sequence is TGTGCCAGCAGCGAACTCCAGGGTTTGAACGCTGAAGCTTTCTTT. It is translated as CASSELQGLNAEAFF.

The V and J genes are TRBV28 and TRBJ1-4; D remains ambiguous. The CDR3 contains 14 residues. Looked up from germline, CDR1 is MDHEN and CDR2 is SYDVKM. Trimming left V 3 bases short and J 2 bases short, with 7 bases between. The CDR3 loop reads CASSFWQTNEKLFF. The CDR3 nucleotides are TGTGCCAGCAGTTTTTGGCAGACTAATGAAAAACTGTTTTTT.